These T cell receptor beta chains were read from a single sample in a study of blood T cell repertoires in COVID-19. Sequenced by immunoSEQ multiplex PCR; TCRdb stores in-frame clones only, minus some. The sample records a few hundred thousand clones, around 86% being singletons. The material sequenced was PBMCs or T cells enriched from blood (not recorded which). All receptors derive from a woman aged 50 to 60 who had recovered from COVID-19. CDR3s include the opening cysteine and the closing phenylalanine or tryptophan. A D gene is named only where the DNA matches it firmly. Only some rows state a clone size, as once, few, many or a class for expanded clones.

J gene: TRBJ2-3
D gene: TRBD1
V gene: TRBV29-1
clone size: once
CDR3 DNA: TGCAGCGTCCTCAGACAGGGTCGCACAGATACGCAGTATTTT
CDR3 protein: CSVLRQGRTDTQYF

J gene: TRBJ2-3
D gene: -
V gene: TRBV9
clone size: -
CDR3 DNA: TGTGCCAGCAGCGTTTTTCCAGACACAGATACGCAGTATTTT
CDR3 protein: CASSVFPDTDTQYF

J gene: TRBJ2-7
D gene: TRBD2
V gene: TRBV9
clone size: -
CDR3 DNA: TGTGCCAGCAGCCCCCTCGGGCCTAGCGGGGTCCACGAGCAGTACTTC
CDR3 protein: CASSPLGPSGVHEQYF

J gene: TRBJ1-2
D gene: TRBD1
V gene: TRBV7-6
clone size: -
CDR3 DNA: TGTGCCAGCAGCCCGGGACAGGTTGGCGGCTACACCTTC
CDR3 protein: CASSPGQVGGYTF

J gene: TRBJ2-1
D gene: TRBD1
V gene: TRBV18
clone size: -
CDR3 DNA: TGTGCCAGCTTCCAGGACAGGTTGGGCAATGAGCAGTTCTTC
CDR3 protein: CASFQDRLGNEQFF

J gene: TRBJ2-7
D gene: TRBD2
V gene: TRBV19
clone size: -
CDR3 DNA: TGTGCCAGCAAACACGGGGGGTCCTACGAGCAGTACTTC
CDR3 protein: CASKHGGSYEQYF

J gene: TRBJ1-2
D gene: TRBD1
V gene: TRBV19
clone size: -
CDR3 DNA: TGTGCCAGTAGGGGGGACAGGGTCTCTGGCTACACCTTC
CDR3 protein: CASRGDRVSGYTF

J gene: TRBJ1-2
D gene: TRBD1
V gene: TRBV5-5
clone size: -
CDR3 DNA: TGTGCCAGCAGCTTGGCCGGGACAGGGGGATATGGCTACACCTTC
CDR3 protein: CASSLAGTGGYGYTF

J gene: TRBJ1-1
D gene: TRBD1
V gene: TRBV6-5
clone size: -
CDR3 DNA: TGTGCCAGCAGAATGGACAGGGTTAGCACTGAAGCTTTCTTT
CDR3 protein: CASRMDRVSTEAFF

J gene: TRBJ1-3
D gene: -
V gene: TRBV7-9
clone size: -
CDR3 DNA: TGTGCCAGCAGAATCGGACTGGAAGGAAACACCATATATTTT
CDR3 protein: CASRIGLEGNTIYF

J gene: TRBJ1-3
D gene: TRBD1
V gene: TRBV29-1
clone size: -
CDR3 DNA: TGCAGCGTTGAAGTGGGACAGGGGGCAGGAAACACCATATATTTT
CDR3 protein: CSVEVGQGAGNTIYF

J gene: TRBJ1-2
D gene: -
V gene: TRBV7-9
clone size: few
CDR3 DNA: TGTGCCAGCAGCTTGGCTCACCCTAACTATGGCTACACCTTC
CDR3 protein: CASSLAHPNYGYTF

J gene: TRBJ2-3
D gene: -
V gene: TRBV3-1/TRBV3-2
clone size: -
CDR3 DNA: TGTGCCAGCAGCCAAGATTCCCTAGCTGCAGATACGCAGTATTTT
CDR3 protein: CASSQDSLAADTQYF

J gene: TRBJ1-2
D gene: TRBD1
V gene: TRBV29-1
clone size: -
CDR3 DNA: TGCAGCACCCGACAGGGGGACAGGGGCTACACCTTC
CDR3 protein: CSTRQGDRGYTF

J gene: TRBJ1-1
D gene: TRBD1
V gene: TRBV19
clone size: -
CDR3 DNA: TGTGCCAGTAGTATAACCGGGACAGGGAGCCTTGAAGCTTTCTTT
CDR3 protein: CASSITGTGSLEAFF

J gene: TRBJ2-7
D gene: TRBD2
V gene: TRBV28
clone size: -
CDR3 DNA: TGTGCCAGTGGGGCTAGCGGGGGAAGGTACGAGCAGTACTTC
CDR3 protein: CASGASGGRYEQYF

J gene: TRBJ2-7
D gene: TRBD2
V gene: TRBV19
clone size: -
CDR3 DNA: TGTGCCAGTAGTACACTAGCGGGAGGCTACGAGCAGTACTTC
CDR3 protein: CASSTLAGGYEQYF

J gene: TRBJ2-7
D gene: TRBD1
V gene: TRBV9
clone size: -
CDR3 DNA: TGTGCCAGCAGCCGCGGACAGGAGCCCTACGAGCAGTACTTC
CDR3 protein: CASSRGQEPYEQYF

J gene: TRBJ1-5
D gene: -
V gene: TRBV7-8
clone size: -
CDR3 DNA: TGTGCCAGCAGCTTAGGGTACAGGGCGATGCGAAATCAGCCCCAGCATTTT
CDR3 protein: CASSLGYRAMRNQPQHF

J gene: TRBJ2-4
D gene: -
V gene: TRBV19
clone size: -
CDR3 DNA: TGTGCCAGTAGTCCTGGACAGCTCTCTAGCATTCAGTACTTC
CDR3 protein: CASSPGQLSSIQYF

J gene: TRBJ1-6
D gene: -
V gene: TRBV7-9
clone size: -
CDR3 DNA: TGTGCCAGCAGCTTAGGTAAAGGGGGTTCACCCCTCCACTTT
CDR3 protein: CASSLGKGGSPLHF

J gene: TRBJ1-1
D gene: -
V gene: TRBV18
clone size: -
CDR3 DNA: TGTGCCAGCTCACCACTCGGTCCAGGGGAGAACACTGAAGCTTTCTTT
CDR3 protein: CASSPLGPGENTEAFF

J gene: TRBJ1-4
D gene: -
V gene: TRBV19
clone size: -
CDR3 DNA: TGTGCCAGTACCCCCGGGGGGACTAATGAAAAACTGTTTTTT
CDR3 protein: CASTPGGTNEKLFF

J gene: TRBJ1-2
D gene: -
V gene: TRBV9
clone size: -
CDR3 DNA: TGTGCCAGCAGGCAAACAGGGCTGGGGGGCTACACCTTC
CDR3 protein: CASRQTGLGGYTF

J gene: TRBJ1-3
D gene: -
V gene: TRBV25-1
clone size: -
CDR3 DNA: TGTGCCAGCAGGGAGGGAGGTCATTACGGAAACACCATATATTTT
CDR3 protein: CASREGGHYGNTIYF

J gene: TRBJ2-2
D gene: -
V gene: TRBV3-1/TRBV3-2
clone size: -
CDR3 DNA: TGTGCCAGCAGCCGCCCAGGGGTCGGGGAGCTGTTTTTT
CDR3 protein: CASSRPGVGELFF

J gene: TRBJ2-7
D gene: -
V gene: TRBV7-2
clone size: -
CDR3 DNA: TGTGCCAGCAGCAGGAGGGCAAGCTCCTACGAGCAGTACTTC
CDR3 protein: CASSRRASSYEQYF

J gene: TRBJ1-6
D gene: -
V gene: TRBV7-9
clone size: -
CDR3 DNA: TGTGCCAGCAGCTTTCAGGGGTTGGTTTCAAATTCACCCCTCCACTTT
CDR3 protein: CASSFQGLVSNSPLHF

J gene: TRBJ1-6
D gene: TRBD1
V gene: TRBV9
clone size: -
CDR3 DNA: TGTGCCAGCAGCCCTCGGACAGGGGATAATTCACCCCTCCACTTT
CDR3 protein: CASSPRTGDNSPLHF

J gene: TRBJ1-1
D gene: TRBD1
V gene: TRBV18
clone size: -
CDR3 DNA: TGTGCCAGCTCACCCCTCCCCCGACAGGGTGACACTGAAGCTTTCTTT
CDR3 protein: CASSPLPRQGDTEAFF

J gene: TRBJ1-2
D gene: -
V gene: TRBV4-2
clone size: -
CDR3 DNA: TGTGCCAGCAGCCACCAGTCCCTCTACGGCGACAGTGGCTACACCTTC
CDR3 protein: CASSHQSLYGDSGYTF

J gene: TRBJ1-1
D gene: -
V gene: TRBV11-2
clone size: -
CDR3 DNA: TGTGCCAGCAGCTTTCGGGACTTAGCGAACACTGAAGCTTTCTTT
CDR3 protein: CASSFRDLANTEAFF

J gene: TRBJ1-3
D gene: TRBD1
V gene: TRBV2
clone size: few
CDR3 DNA: TGTGCCAGCAGGGACAGGGTCGCGGACACCATATATTTT
CDR3 protein: CASRDRVADTIYF

J gene: TRBJ1-1
D gene: -
V gene: TRBV19
clone size: -
CDR3 DNA: TGTGCCAGTAGTATTAAGAACGCAGGAACTGAAGCTTTCTTT
CDR3 protein: CASSIKNAGTEAFF

J gene: TRBJ1-1
D gene: -
V gene: TRBV30
clone size: -
CDR3 DNA: TGTGCCTGGAGTCTGGGCATGAACACTGAAGCTTTCTTT
CDR3 protein: CAWSLGMNTEAFF

J gene: TRBJ1-3
D gene: -
V gene: TRBV12-3/TRBV12-4
clone size: -
CDR3 DNA: TGTGCCAGCAGTTCGTCCTCTGGAAACACCATATATTTT
CDR3 protein: CASSSSSGNTIYF

J gene: TRBJ1-2
D gene: TRBD1
V gene: TRBV30
clone size: -
CDR3 DNA: TGTGCCTGGAGTCTACCGGGACAGGGTGCCGTTGGCTACACCTTC
CDR3 protein: CAWSLPGQGAVGYTF

J gene: TRBJ2-5
D gene: -
V gene: TRBV3-1/TRBV3-2
clone size: -
CDR3 DNA: TGTGCCAGCAGCCAAAGGGGTAGCGAGACCCAGTACTTC
CDR3 protein: CASSQRGSETQYF

J gene: TRBJ1-4
D gene: -
V gene: TRBV4-1
clone size: -
CDR3 DNA: TGCGCCAGCAGCCAAGATAAAACAGCAACTAATGAAAAACTGTTTTTT
CDR3 protein: CASSQDKTATNEKLFF

J gene: TRBJ1-2
D gene: -
V gene: TRBV6-5
clone size: -
CDR3 DNA: TGTGCCAGCAGTTACGGGGAGGGTTTTGGCTACACCTTC
CDR3 protein: CASSYGEGFGYTF

J gene: TRBJ1-2
D gene: TRBD1
V gene: TRBV19
clone size: once
CDR3 DNA: TGTGCCAGTAGTAATTCCCGGGACAGGGGGCGGGTCTATGGCTACACCTTC
CDR3 protein: CASSNSRDRGRVYGYTF

J gene: TRBJ2-7
D gene: -
V gene: TRBV11-3
clone size: -
CDR3 DNA: TGTGCCAGCAGCTTATCTGGCGGGGATTCCTACGAGCAGTACTTC
CDR3 protein: CASSLSGGDSYEQYF